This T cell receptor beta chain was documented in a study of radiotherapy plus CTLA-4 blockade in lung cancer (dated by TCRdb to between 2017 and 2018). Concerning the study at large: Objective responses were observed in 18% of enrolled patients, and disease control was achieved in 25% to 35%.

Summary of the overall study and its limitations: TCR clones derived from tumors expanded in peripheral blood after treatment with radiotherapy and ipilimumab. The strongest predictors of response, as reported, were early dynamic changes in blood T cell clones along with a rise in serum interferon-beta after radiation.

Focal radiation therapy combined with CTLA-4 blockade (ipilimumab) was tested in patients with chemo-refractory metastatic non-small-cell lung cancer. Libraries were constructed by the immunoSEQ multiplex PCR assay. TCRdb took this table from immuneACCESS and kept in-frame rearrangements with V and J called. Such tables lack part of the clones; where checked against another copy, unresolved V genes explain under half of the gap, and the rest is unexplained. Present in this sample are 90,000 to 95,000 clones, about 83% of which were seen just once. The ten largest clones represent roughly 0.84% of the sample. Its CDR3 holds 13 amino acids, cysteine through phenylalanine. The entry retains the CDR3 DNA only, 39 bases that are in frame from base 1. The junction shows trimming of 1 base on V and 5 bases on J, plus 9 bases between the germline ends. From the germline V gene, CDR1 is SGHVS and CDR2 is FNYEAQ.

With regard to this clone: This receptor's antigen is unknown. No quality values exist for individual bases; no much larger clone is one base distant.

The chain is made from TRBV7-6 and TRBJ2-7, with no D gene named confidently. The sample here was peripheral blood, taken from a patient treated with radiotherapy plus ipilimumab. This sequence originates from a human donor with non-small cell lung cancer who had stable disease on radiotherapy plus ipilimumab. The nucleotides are TGTGCCAGCAGCTTAGGGGCTAGGAACGAGCAGTACTTC. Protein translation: CASSLGARNEQYF.